The subject of this entry is one T cell receptor (beta chain). Its target is unknown. The junction does not match germline at one end; this may be a read error. This entry comes from a study of T cells in Graves' hyperthyroidism and ophthalmopathy. Researchers amplified the TCR beta CDR3 regions from RNA transcripts. When the TCR CDR3 underwent first-round RT-PCR, the HTBI primer set was used. TCRdb re-analysed the multiplex PCR reads in MiXCR, keeping a single row per CDR3 protein. Among around 660,000 distinct CDR3 sequences listed, 45% were seen once. Study outcomes and limitations: In the analysis, a 13 V-J model separated ophthalmopathy from stable hyperthyroidism. Model-based prediction identified ophthalmopathy a median around 6.5 months prior to its onset. In blood, most of the thyroid clonotypes expanded above 0.001 were also present.

The germline CDR1 and CDR2 sequences are DFQATT and SNEGSKA (reference sequence). This CDR3 is 15 amino acids long. Diagnostic assessment was based on clinical symptoms, serum thyroxine and TRAb, thyroid ultrasound and orbital computed tomography. The specimen was peripheral blood or thyroid tissue (not recorded which). The sequence derives from an adult man with Graves' disease, either hyperthyroidism or ophthalmopathy (not recorded which). This sequence joins TRBV20-1 and TRBJ2-7; 7 nucleotides line up with TRBD1. The CDR3 reads CSARDRELPTYEQYF. Here the CDR3 DNA reads TGCAGTGCCAGAGACAGGGAACTCCCCACCTACGAGCAGTACTTC.